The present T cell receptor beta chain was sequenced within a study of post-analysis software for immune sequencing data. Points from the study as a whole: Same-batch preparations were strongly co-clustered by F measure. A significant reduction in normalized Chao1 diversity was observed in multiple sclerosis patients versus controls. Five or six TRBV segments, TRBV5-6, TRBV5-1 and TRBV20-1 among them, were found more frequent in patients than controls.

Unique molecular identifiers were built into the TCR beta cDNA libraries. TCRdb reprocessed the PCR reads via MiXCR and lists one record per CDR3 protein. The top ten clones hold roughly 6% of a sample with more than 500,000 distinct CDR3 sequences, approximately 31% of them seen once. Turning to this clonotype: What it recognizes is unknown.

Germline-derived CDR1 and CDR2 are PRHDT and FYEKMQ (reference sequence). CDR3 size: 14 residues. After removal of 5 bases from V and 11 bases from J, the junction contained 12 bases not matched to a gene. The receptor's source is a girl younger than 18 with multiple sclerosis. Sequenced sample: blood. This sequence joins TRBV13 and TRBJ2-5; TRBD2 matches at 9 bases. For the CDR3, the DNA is TGTGCCAGCAGCACGACAACCGGGACTAGCCAGCAGTACTTC. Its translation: CASSTTTGTSQQYF.